A single sample gave rise to the 17 T cell receptor beta chains below, sequenced in a study of control samples from healthy donors and cancer patients. Using immunoSEQ multiplex PCR, the repertoire was profiled, and TCRdb retains in-frame clones only, with some absent. Among some 150,000 clones, over 90% were seen once, and the ten largest hold around 2.5%. The sequenced material came from blood. The receptors stem from a man in his fifties in good health.

V and J are TRBV27 and TRBJ2-1; 8 bases match TRBD1. Germline values: CDR1 MNHEY, CDR2 SMNVEV (reference sequence). V lost 5 bases and J lost 7; bases outside the gene matches: 4. This CDR3 spans 13 amino acids. In DNA, the CDR3 is TGTGCCAGCAGTAGACAGGGGCGGAATGAGCAGTTCTTC. Protein: CASSRQGRNEQFF.

The CDR3 bases are TGTGCCAGCAGTTACTCGGCAGGCTACGAGCAGTACTTC. Its protein product is CASSYSAGYEQYF. The rearrangement links TRBV6-5 to TRBJ2-7; D unclear. From germline, CDR1 is MNHEY and CDR2 SVGAGI. This CDR3 comprises 13 residues. V lost 0 bases to trimming and J lost 3 bases, with 6 bases between them.

This chain connects TRBV2 to TRBJ2-7; the D call may be TRBD1 or TRBD2 (5 bases each). The CDR3 is made up of 13 amino acids. Germline lookup yields CDR1 SNHLY and CDR2 FYNNEI. V was shortened by 6 bases and J by 6 bases, with 15 bases between the two germline ends. The CDR3 protein is CASRRGDPIEQYF. The CDR3 bases are TGTGCCAGCAGGAGAGGGGATCCCATCGAGCAGTACTTC.

The V gene is TRBV11-2, the J gene TRBJ2-5; D is possibly TRBD2 (6 bases). This CDR3 is built from 15 residues. The V end lost 2 bases, the J end lost 2 bases, and 12 bases lay between the germline ends. Germline CDR1 reads SGHAT; CDR2 reads FQNNGV. CDR3 loop: CASSLFVGRQETQYF. The CDR3 DNA sequence: TGTGCCAGCAGCTTATTTGTCGGGAGACAAGAGACCCAGTACTTC. Complete variable domain (other parts from reference TRBV11-2 and TRBJ2-5): EAGVAQSPRYKIIEKRQSVAFWCNPISGHATLYWYQQILGQGPKLLIQFQNNGVVDDSQLPKDRFSAERLKGVDSTLKIQPAKLEDSAVYLCASSLFVGRQETQYFGPGTRLLVL.

This chain joins TRBV29-1 and TRBJ2-1; possible D gene TRBD2, 5 bases. Trimming stripped 4 bases from V and 3 bases from J, with 10 bases between. CDR1 is SQVTM and CDR2 is ANQGSEA in the germline V gene. The CDR3 runs 13 residues. In nucleotides, the CDR3 is TGCAGCGTTGTCGCTAGCCGCTACAATGAGCAGTTCTTC. Amino acid sequence: CSVVASRYNEQFF.

The rearrangement joins TRBV6-4 to TRBJ1-6; D perhaps matches TRBD1 (6 bases). Germline values: CDR1 MRHNA, CDR2 SNTAGT. The ends were cut back, 4 bases at V and 13 bases at J, with 14 bases in the middle. The CDR3 consists of 13 residues. The CDR3 DNA reads TGTGCCAGCAGTGCGGACAGCCAGGGGCCCCTCCACTTT. It encodes CASSADSQGPLHF.

This sequence joins TRBV7-3 and TRBJ2-6; TRBD1 matches at 10 bases. The CDR3 covers 19 residues. The germline V gene has CDR1 SGHTA and CDR2 FQGTGA. The V segment lost 5 bases and the J segment 0 bases; nucleotides outside the gene matches: 10. In DNA form, the CDR3 reads TGTGCCAGCAGCCTGGGACCGGGACAGGGGTTCTCTGGGGCCAACGTCCTGACTTTC. Protein: CASSLGPGQGFSGANVLTF.

The J gene is TRBJ2-7, the V gene TRBV18; D ambiguous. The CDR3 has 11 residues. From germline, CDR1 is KGHSH and CDR2 LQKENI. Trimming left V 6 bases short and J 4 bases short, with 7 bases between. CDR3 region: CASSPQYEQYF. In DNA form, the CDR3 reads TGTGCCAGCTCCCCCCAGTACGAGCAGTACTTC.

V gene TRBV7-9 combines with J gene TRBJ1-5, with D perhaps matching TRBD1 (6 bases). V was shortened by 5 bases and J by 9 bases, with 17 bases between the two germline ends. Germline CDR1 is SEHNR and CDR2 is FQNEAQ (reference sequence). The CDR3 runs 14 residues. CDR3 residues: CASSLGDTNGPQHF. The CDR3 DNA reads as TGTGCCAGCAGCCTAGGGGACACAAACGGGCCCCAGCATTTT.

With regard to this clone: Other DNA variants within this sample encode the same CDR3. The chain joins TRBV29-1 to TRBJ2-7, with a tentative D call TRBD1 (5 bases). The CDR3 is 11 amino acids. Trimming took 4 bases from V and 3 from J, leaving 7 bases between them. Germline V gene lookup returns CDR1 SQVTM and CDR2 ANQGSEA. The CDR3 coding sequence is TGCAGCGTTGGACAGCTCTACGAGCAGTACTTC. Residues: CSVGQLYEQYF.

In DNA, the CDR3 is TGTGCCAGCAACCCGGGACAGGGGGTGACTAGCGGGTACAATGAGCAGTTCTTC. Translation: CASNPGQGVTSGYNEQFF. The V and J genes are TRBV27 and TRBJ2-1, with a possible D match to TRBD1 (11 bases). Germline CDR1 is MNHEY and CDR2 is SMNVEV (reference sequence). The CDR3 runs to 18 residues. V was trimmed by 7 bases and J by 4 bases, leaving 26 bases between them.

This rearrangement joins TRBV25-1 to TRBJ2-2; 7 bases are a match to TRBD1. With 6 bases clipped from V and 2 bases from J, the junction kept 3 bases outside the gene matches. This CDR3 has 14 amino acids. Germline values: CDR1 MGHDK, CDR2 SYGVNS. The CDR3 DNA follows: TGTGCCAGCAGCCGACAGGGAAACACCGGGGAGCTGTTTTTT. Encoded protein: CASSRQGNTGELFF. Full variable domain (outside the CDR3, taken from reference TRBV25-1 and TRBJ2-2): EADIYQTPRYLVIGTGKKITLECSQTMGHDKMYWYQQDPGMELHLIHYSYGVNSTEKGDLSSESTVSRIRTEHFPLTLESARPSHTSQYLCASSRQGNTGELFFGEGSRLTVL.

This clone was recorded once. The chain carries TRBV5-1 and TRBJ1-1; 8 nucleotides line up with TRBD1. The V and J ends lost 2 bases and 4 bases, in that order; junction bases with no gene match: 4. The CDR3 has 14 residues. Germline-derived CDR1 and CDR2 are SGHRS and YFSETQ. CDR3 loop: CASSLGQGRTEAFF. The CDR3 bases are TGCGCCAGCAGCTTAGGACAGGGCCGCACTGAAGCTTTCTTT. Filled out from reference TRBV5-1 and TRBJ1-1, the complete variable domain reads KAGVTQTPRYLIKTRGQQVTLSCSPISGHRSVSWYQQTPGQGLQFLFEYFSETQRNKGNFPGRFSGRQFSNSRSEMNVSTLELGDSALYLCASSLGQGRTEAFFGQGTRLTVV.

This chain joins TRBV7-9 and TRBJ2-7; possibly TRBD1 or TRBD2 for D (6 bases each). Germline V lookup: CDR1 SEHNR, CDR2 FQNEAQ (reference sequence). This CDR3 is 14 amino acids long. V was pared by 6 bases and J by 5 bases, with 17 bases between. The CDR3 sequence: CASSPTGRSNEQYF. CDR3 bases: TGTGCCAGCAGTCCTACAGGGAGGTCCAACGAGCAGTACTTC.

The V and J genes are TRBV10-1 and TRBJ2-7; 9 bases fit TRBD1. This CDR3 has 14 amino acids. The V segment lost 5 bases and the J segment 4 bases; nucleotides outside the gene matches: 6. Per the germline V gene, CDR1 is WNHNN and CDR2 is SYGVQD (reference sequence). CDR3 protein: CASSPGQGRYEQYF. CDR3 nucleotides: TGCGCCAGCAGTCCGGGACAGGGTCGGTACGAGCAGTACTTC.

A few counts support this clone. The CDR3 here is CASSLGLAGVNEQYF. DNA for the CDR3: TGTGCCAGTAGTTTAGGACTAGCGGGAGTAAACGAGCAGTACTTC. The rearrangement uses TRBV19 and TRBJ2-7; 13 bases line up with TRBD2. The CDR3 extends over 15 amino acids. CDR1 is LNHDA, CDR2 SQIVND, per germline (reference sequence). Trimming at V came to 5 bases and at J to 5 bases, leaving 6 bases not matched to a gene.

The rearrangement links TRBV18 to TRBJ2-5; 10 bases fit TRBD2. The CDR3 sequence is 16 residues long. The junction had 3 bases not matched to a gene; V was cut back by 1 base and J by 1 base. Germline values: CDR1 KGHSH, CDR2 LQKENI. CDR3 amino acids: CASSPQAGGPQETQYF. The CDR3 DNA sequence: TGTGCCAGCTCACCACAAGCGGGAGGGCCCCAAGAGACCCAGTACTTC.